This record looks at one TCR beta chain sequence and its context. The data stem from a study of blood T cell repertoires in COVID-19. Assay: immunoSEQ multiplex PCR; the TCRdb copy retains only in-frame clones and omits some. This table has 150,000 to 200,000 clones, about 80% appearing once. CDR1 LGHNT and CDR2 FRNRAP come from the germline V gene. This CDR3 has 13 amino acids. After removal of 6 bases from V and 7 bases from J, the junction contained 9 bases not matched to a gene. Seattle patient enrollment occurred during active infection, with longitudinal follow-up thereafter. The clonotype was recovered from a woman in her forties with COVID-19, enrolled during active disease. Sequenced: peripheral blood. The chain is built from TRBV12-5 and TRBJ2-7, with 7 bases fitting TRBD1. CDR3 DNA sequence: TGTGCTAGTGGCCCGACAGGGTCTTGGGAGCAGTACTTC. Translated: CASGPTGSWEQYF.